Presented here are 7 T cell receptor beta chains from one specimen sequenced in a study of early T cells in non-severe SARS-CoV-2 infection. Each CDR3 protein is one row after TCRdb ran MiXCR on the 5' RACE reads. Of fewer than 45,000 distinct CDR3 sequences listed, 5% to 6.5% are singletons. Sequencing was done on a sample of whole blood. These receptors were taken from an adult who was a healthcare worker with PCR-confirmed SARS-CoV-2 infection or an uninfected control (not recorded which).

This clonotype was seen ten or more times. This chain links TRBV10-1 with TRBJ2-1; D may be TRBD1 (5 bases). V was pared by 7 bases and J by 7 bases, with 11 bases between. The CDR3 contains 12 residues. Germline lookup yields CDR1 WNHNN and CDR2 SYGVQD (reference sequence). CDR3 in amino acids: CASMGRRNEQFF. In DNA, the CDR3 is TGCGCCAGCATGGGGCGGCGAAATGAGCAGTTCTTC.

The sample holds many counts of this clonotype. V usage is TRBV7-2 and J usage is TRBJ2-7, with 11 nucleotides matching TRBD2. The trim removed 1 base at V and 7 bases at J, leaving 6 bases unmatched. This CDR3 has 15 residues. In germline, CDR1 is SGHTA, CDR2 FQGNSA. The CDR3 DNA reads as TGTGCCAGCAGCTTAGGACTAGCGGGGTTGAAAGAGCAGTACTTC. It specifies CASSLGLAGLKEQYF.

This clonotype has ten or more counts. Here the CDR3 DNA reads TGTGCCATCAGTGAGTCTGGCCCGGGGGGCGGGGAAGACACTGAAGCTTTCTTT. The encoded protein is CAISESGPGGGEDTEAFF. The rearrangement uses TRBV10-3 and TRBJ1-1; TRBD1 might be the D (6 bases). The germline V gene encodes CDR1 ENHRY and CDR2 SYGVKD. This CDR3 is 18 amino acids long. The V and J ends lost 0 bases and 3 bases respectively, with 20 bases between them.

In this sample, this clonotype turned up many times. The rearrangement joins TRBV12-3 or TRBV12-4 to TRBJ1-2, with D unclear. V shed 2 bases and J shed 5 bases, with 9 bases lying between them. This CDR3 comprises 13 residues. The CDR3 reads CASSLILYYGYTF. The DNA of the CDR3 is TGTGCCAGCAGTTTAATCTTGTATTATGGCTACACCTTC.

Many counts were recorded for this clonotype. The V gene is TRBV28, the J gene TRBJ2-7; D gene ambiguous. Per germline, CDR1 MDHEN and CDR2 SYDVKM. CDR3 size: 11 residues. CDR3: CAVETPGKQYF. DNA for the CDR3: TGTGCGGTGGAAACCCCCGGAAAGCAGTACTTC.

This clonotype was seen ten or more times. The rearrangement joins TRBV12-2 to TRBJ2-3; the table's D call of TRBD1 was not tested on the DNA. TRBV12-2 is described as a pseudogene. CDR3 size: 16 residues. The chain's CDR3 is CASRSPGPWPTDTQYF. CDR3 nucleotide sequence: TGTGCAAGTCGCTCCCCGGGACCTTGGCCCACAGATACGCAGTATTTT.

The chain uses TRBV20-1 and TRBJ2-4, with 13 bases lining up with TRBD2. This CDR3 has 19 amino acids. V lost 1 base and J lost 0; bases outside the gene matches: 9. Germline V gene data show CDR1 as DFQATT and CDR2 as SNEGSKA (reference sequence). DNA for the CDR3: TGCAGTGCTAGAGGACCCGGGACTAGCGGGATAGTAGCCAAAAACATTCAGTACTTC. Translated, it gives CSARGPGTSGIVAKNIQYF.